These 27 T cell receptor beta chains share one sample of origin, sequenced in a study of T cell repertoires in cytomegalovirus infection. Via MiXCR, TCRdb re-called the reads, giving one row per CDR3 protein. The sample holds about 60,000 distinct CDR3 sequences; 25% to 40% are singletons and the top ten take about two thirds. Their recognized antigens are unknown. The specimen was PBMCs, sequenced either directly or after in vitro stimulation (not recorded which). The receptors stem from a human donor in good health (CMV status not recorded). Some clones in this sample may be carry-over from other donors' samples.

This clonotype has only a few counts. The CDR3 DNA follows: TGTGCCAGCAGCTTAGTGAAGACTTACAATGAGCAGTTCTTC. Protein: CASSLVKTYNEQFF. The chain joins TRBV7-9 to TRBJ2-1; D gene unclear. The V gene's germline CDR1 is SEHNR and CDR2 FQNEAQ (reference sequence). V was cut by 1 base and J by 4 bases, with 8 bases left in between. This CDR3 is 14 amino acids long.

Written as DNA, the CDR3 is TGCGCCAGCAGCCGAGGGGACTTCATACAAGAGACCCAGTACTTC. Translated: CASSRGDFIQETQYF. J is TRBJ2-5 and V is TRBV4-1; tentatively, D is TRBD2 (6 bases). The V gene's germline CDR1 is MGHRA and CDR2 YSYEKL. With 4 bases removed from V and 2 bases from J, the gap between germline ends came to 14 bases. The CDR3 runs to 15 residues.

This clonotype was counted at least ten times. The genes are TRBV6-1 and TRBJ1-2, with D hard to call. This CDR3 has 14 amino acids. With 0 bases removed from V and 4 bases from J, the gap between germline ends came to 9 bases. CDR1 is MNHNS, CDR2 SASEGT, per germline. The CDR3 region has the DNA TGTGCCAGCAGTGAAGCGCCTGGAAGCTATGGCTACACCTTC. The encoded protein is CASSEAPGSYGYTF.

The chain carries TRBV7-6 and TRBJ2-5; D uncertain. Germline values: CDR1 SGHVS, CDR2 FNYEAQ. The CDR3 runs 16 residues. V lost 1 base and J 0 bases, leaving 12 bases between the germline ends. Written as DNA, the CDR3 is TGTGCCAGCAGCTTAGAAAAAGGGTATGACCAAGAGACCCAGTACTTC. Its translation: CASSLEKGYDQETQYF.

In its sample, this clonotype was seen a few times. The rearrangement links TRBV6-2 or TRBV6-3 to TRBJ1-4; D remains ambiguous. CDR1 is MNHEY and CDR2 is SVGEGT in the germline V gene. V was pared by 10 bases and J by 0 bases, with 12 bases between. This CDR3 is built from 14 residues. DNA of the CDR3: TGTGCCACCCGACGGCCTGCAACTAATGAAAAACTGTTTTTT. Translated, it gives CATRRPATNEKLFF.

The V and J genes are TRBV7-2 and TRBJ2-1; D might be TRBD1 (5 bases). Trimming pared 1 base from V and 5 bases from J, leaving 9 bases between. CDR1 SGHTA and CDR2 FQGNSA come from the germline V gene. This CDR3 has 14 amino acids. The CDR3 reads CASSLGGANNEQFF. The CDR3 nucleotides read TGTGCCAGCAGCTTAGGGGGCGCTAACAATGAGCAGTTCTTC.

J is TRBJ2-5 and V is TRBV7-4; perhaps D is TRBD1 or TRBD2 (6 bases each). Germline V lookup: CDR1 SGHVT, CDR2 SQSDAQ. This CDR3 is built from 15 residues. V lost 1 base to trimming and J lost 7 bases, with 16 bases between them. CDR3 in amino acids: CASSLDRVQGGTQYF. CDR3 DNA sequence: TGTGCCAGCAGCTTAGACCGTGTACAGGGAGGGACCCAGTACTTC.

The genes are TRBV11-2 and TRBJ2-3; D is undetermined. The CDR3 runs to 16 residues. The germline CDR1 and CDR2 sequences are SGHAT and FQNNGV. The V gene lost 4 bases and the J gene lost 2 bases, with 16 bases spanning the gap. CDR3 residues: CASSYAGRIDTDTQYF. CDR3 bases: TGTGCCAGCAGCTATGCCGGACGCATCGACACAGATACGCAGTATTTT. The variable domain in full, completed from reference TRBV11-2 and TRBJ2-3, reads EAGVAQSPRYKIIEKRQSVAFWCNPISGHATLYWYQQILGQGPKLLIQFQNNGVVDDSQLPKDRFSAERLKGVDSTLKIQPAKLEDSAVYLCASSYAGRIDTDTQYFGPGTRLTVL.

The chain recombines TRBV2 with TRBJ1-4; D perhaps matches TRBD1 (6 bases). The CDR3 runs 14 residues. Germline V gene data show CDR1 as SNHLY and CDR2 as FYNNEI. V dropped 7 bases and J dropped 4 bases, with 13 bases sitting between them. The CDR3 sequence: CASITDRNNEKLFF. CDR3 nucleotides: TGTGCCAGCATCACTGACAGGAATAATGAAAAACTGTTTTTT.

Worth noting for this clonotype: One end of the junction fails to match germline, which may point to a read error. The chain is built from TRBV6-1 and TRBJ1-5; 7 bases are a match to TRBD1. Germline CDR1 reads MNHNS; CDR2 reads SASEGT. This CDR3 comprises 15 residues. The CDR3 nucleotides are TGTGCCGGCAGTCCCTGGGGACAGCCCAATCAGCCCCAGCATTTT. This translates into CAGSPWGQPNQPQHF.

The rearrangement joins TRBV7-2 to TRBJ1-2; 8 bases agree with TRBD1. The CDR3 length is 15 residues. J lost 0 bases, V lost 5 bases, and 5 bases had no gene match. Germline CDR1 reads SGHTA; CDR2 reads FQGNSA. The DNA of the CDR3 is TGTGCCAGCAGCACCAGACAGGGGACTAACTATGGCTACACCTTC. Amino acids: CASSTRQGTNYGYTF. Full variable domain (outside the CDR3, taken from reference TRBV7-2 and TRBJ1-2): GAGVSQSPSNKVTEKGKDVELRCDPISGHTALYWYRQSLGQGLEFLIYFQGNSAPDKSGLPSDRFSAERTGGSVSTLTIQRTQQEDSAVYLCASSTRQGTNYGYTFGSGTRLTVV.

The genes are TRBV12-3 or TRBV12-4 and TRBJ2-1; TRBD2 matches at 7 bases. The CDR3 has 14 residues. The junction had 5 bases not matched to a gene; V was cut back by 7 bases and J by 2 bases. The DNA of the CDR3 is TGTGCCAGCACCTCGGGACTACCCTACAATGAGCAGTTCTTC. This encodes CASTSGLPYNEQFF.

The chain is built from TRBV6-6 and TRBJ2-1, with D tentatively TRBD1 or TRBD2 (5 bases each). The length of the CDR3 is 15 residues. Per germline, CDR1 MNHNY and CDR2 SVGAGI (reference sequence). Trimming shortened V by 5 bases and J by 7 bases, and 18 bases separated the two germline ends. In nucleotides, the CDR3 is TGTGCCAGCAGTCCCTCCCCGGGGCAGTGGAATGAGCAGTTCTTC. Protein product: CASSPSPGQWNEQFF.

This clonotype was seen a few times. This sequence joins TRBV28 and TRBJ2-1; 7 bases align to TRBD1. The V and J ends lost 2 bases and 16 bases, in that order; junction bases with no gene match: 11. This CDR3 contains 13 residues. From germline, CDR1 is MDHEN and CDR2 SYDVKM. The CDR3 sequence: CASSLRFRGQGFF. The CDR3 bases are TGTGCCAGCAGTTTAAGATTTAGGGGGCAGGGATTCTTC.

The J gene is TRBJ1-1, the V gene TRBV7-9; possible D gene TRBD1, 5 bases. CDR3 size: 15 residues. CDR1 SEHNR and CDR2 FQNEAQ come from the germline V gene (reference sequence). V lost 2 bases to trimming and J lost 0 bases, with 10 bases between them. The CDR3 DNA reads TGTGCCAGCAGCTTAATGGGACGTTTGAACACTGAAGCTTTCTTT. Translated, it gives CASSLMGRLNTEAFF. Full variable domain (outside the CDR3, taken from reference TRBV7-9 and TRBJ1-1): DTGVSQNPRHKITKRGQNVTFRCDPISEHNRLYWYRQTLGQGPEFLTYFQNEAQLEKSRLLSDRFSAERPKGSFSTLEIQRTEQGDSAMYLCASSLMGRLNTEAFFGQGTRLTVV.

This clonotype was detected many times. The chain is built from TRBV7-9 and TRBJ2-1; TRBD2 is a possible D gene (6 bases). CDR1 is SEHNR and CDR2 is FQNEAQ in the germline V gene (reference sequence). The CDR3 runs to 15 residues. V was pared by 2 bases and J by 3 bases, with 11 bases between. The CDR3 nucleotides read TGTGCCAGCAGCTTAACCCAGGACTACTACAATGAGCAGTTCTTC. Its translation: CASSLTQDYYNEQFF.

The chain carries TRBV6-8 and TRBJ1-6, with D perhaps matching TRBD1 (6 bases). The V end lost 10 bases, the J end lost 8 bases, and 12 bases lay between the germline ends. Germline V lookup: CDR1 MNHGY, CDR2 SAAAGT. This CDR3 has 12 residues. CDR3 in amino acids: CATSGQHSPLHF. The CDR3 region has the DNA TGTGCCACCAGCGGACAGCATTCACCCCTCCACTTT.

This rearrangement joins TRBV20-1 to TRBJ2-7; D gene unclear. V dropped 1 base and J dropped 2 bases, with 6 bases sitting between them. This CDR3 is 12 amino acids long. Germline V lookup: CDR1 DFQATT, CDR2 SNEGSKA (reference sequence). The CDR3 DNA reads TGCAGTGCTAGAGGGGTTACCTACGAGCAGTACTTC. As protein: CSARGVTYEQYF.

This clonotype occurred many times. The chain uses TRBV12-3 or TRBV12-4 and TRBJ2-5; D remains ambiguous. The CDR3 has 16 residues. The V end lost 5 bases, the J end lost 4 bases, and 20 bases lay between the germline ends. CDR3 amino acids: CASSRLEARPAETQYF. CDR3 coding DNA: TGTGCCAGCAGTCGCCTTGAAGCGAGACCTGCAGAGACCCAGTACTTC.

This clonotype was counted a few times. The rearrangement uses TRBV6-2 or TRBV6-3 and TRBJ2-1; TRBD2 might be the D (6 bases). Per the germline V gene, CDR1 is MNHEY and CDR2 is SVGEGT. The CDR3 sequence is 17 residues long. Trimming stripped 0 bases from V and 0 bases from J, with 12 bases between. The CDR3 nucleotides read TGTGCCAGCAGTTACTCGAATCTAGCGAGCTCCTACAATGAGCAGTTCTTC. Translating it yields CASSYSNLASSYNEQFF.

The genes are TRBV7-2 and TRBJ2-1, with D unclear. V was pared by 1 base and J by 4 bases, with 8 bases between. The CDR3 has 14 residues. CDR1 SGHTA and CDR2 FQGNSA come from the germline V gene. CDR3 sequence reads: CASSLDPIYNEQFF. The CDR3 DNA follows: TGTGCCAGCAGCTTAGACCCTATATACAATGAGCAGTTCTTC.

This clonotype has a handful of counts. The J gene is TRBJ2-3, the V gene TRBV12-3 or TRBV12-4; D unclear. The CDR3 contains 14 residues. V lost 3 bases to trimming and J lost 3 bases, with 10 bases between them. CDR3: CASSFDSPTDTQYF. For the CDR3, the DNA is TGTGCCAGCAGTTTCGACTCTCCAACAGATACGCAGTATTTT.

The chain recombines TRBV12-3 or TRBV12-4 with TRBJ2-5; 7 bases line up with TRBD2. Trimming cost V 6 bases and J 1 base; bases outside gene matches: 8. The CDR3 contains 15 residues. The CDR3 here is CASSYAGTIQETQYF. The CDR3 DNA sequence: TGTGCCAGCAGCTACGCCGGGACTATCCAAGAGACCCAGTACTTC.

The rearrangement joins TRBV4-1 to TRBJ1-1, with TRBD1 as a possible D gene (5 bases). Germline-derived CDR1 and CDR2 are MGHRA and YSYEKL. The CDR3 extends over 16 amino acids. V dropped 0 bases and J dropped 4 bases, with 15 bases sitting between them. CDR3 sequence (DNA): TGCGCCAGCAGCCAAGATTTTGGGGCGAGATCCACTGAAGCTTTCTTT. Residues: CASSQDFGARSTEAFF.

This clonotype occurred a few times. The chain carries TRBV12-3 or TRBV12-4 and TRBJ1-1; D uncertain. This CDR3 is built from 14 residues. V lost 8 bases and J 0 bases, leaving 13 bases between the germline ends. CDR3 in amino acids: CASRVGEMNTEAFF. CDR3 bases: TGTGCCAGCCGCGTAGGAGAGATGAACACTGAAGCTTTCTTT.

The rearrangement uses TRBV7-2 and TRBJ2-3; 9 bases are shared with TRBD2. Unmatched junction bases numbered 12, after V lost 6 bases and J lost 5 bases. The CDR3 totals 16 residues. Germline V gene lookup returns CDR1 SGHTA and CDR2 FQGNSA. The chain's CDR3 is CASSNTRGRVIDTQYF. CDR3 DNA: TGTGCCAGCAGTAACACCCGCGGGAGGGTTATAGATACGCAGTATTTT.

The table lists this clonotype with a count of one. This chain connects TRBV7-4 to TRBJ2-1, with unresolved D. Germline assignment: CDR1 SGHVT and CDR2 SQSDAQ. With 3 bases removed from V and 8 bases from J, the gap between germline ends came to 5 bases. CDR3 length equals 11 residues. The CDR3 spells CASSFSDEQFF. Written as DNA, the CDR3 is TGTGCCAGCAGCTTTTCCGATGAGCAGTTCTTC.